This entry concerns a single TCR beta chain. Antigen specificity is unknown. V shed 2 bases and J shed 7 bases, with 18 bases lying between them. Germline-derived CDR1 and CDR2 are MNHEY and SVGAGI. The CDR3 is 16 residues long. Produced via immunoSEQ multiplex PCR; TCRdb's table is partial and in-frame only. Among about 160,000 clones listed, roughly 91% were seen once. The data were obtained in a study of cytomegalovirus exposure and HLA in healthy donors. Study-level results: The study put 150 or so TCR beta chains on its list as cytomegalovirus-associated. The classifier reportedly diagnosed cytomegalovirus status with high sensitivity and specificity.

The sample was PBMCs. V usage is TRBV6-5 and J usage is TRBJ1-3; D is undetermined. This clonotype was sampled from a woman under 30 in good health and CMV-seropositive. CDR3 amino acids: CASSYPGREQGNTIYF. CDR3 DNA sequence: TGTGCCAGCAGTTACCCCGGGAGGGAGCAAGGTAACACCATATATTTT.